A single sample is the source of the 8 T cell receptor beta chains below, sequenced in a study of cytomegalovirus exposure and HLA in healthy donors (dated by TCRdb to about 2017). The library was obtained by the immunoSEQ multiplex PCR assay. A mixture of 60 forward primers for TCR Vbeta segments and 13 reverse primers for TCR Jbeta segments was used in the multiplex PCR. In TCRdb, the immuneACCESS table is reduced to in-frame sequences with V and J assigned. These tables do not hold every clone; where another copy was compared, an unresolved V gene accounts for under half, and the others remain unexplained. The table of this sample itemizes about 160,000 clones. Clones ranked in the top ten supply roughly 1.3% of the sample. The source material was PBMCs. Receptors originate from a woman aged 55-69 years in good health and CMV-seronegative.

The genes are TRBV30 and TRBJ1-2, with 8 nucleotides matching TRBD1. V lost 2 bases to trimming and J lost 6 bases; unmatched junction nucleotides: 14. Germline CDR1 is GTSNPN and CDR2 is SVGIG (reference sequence). The CDR3 spans 16 residues. CDR3 DNA sequence: TGTGCCTGGAGTATGACAGGGGCTATCGCATGGAATGGCTACACCTTC. As protein: CAWSMTGAIAWNGYTF.

The V and J genes are TRBV7-8 and TRBJ1-2, with TRBD1 matching 7 bases. CDR3 length equals 16 residues. Per germline, CDR1 SGHVS and CDR2 FQNEAQ. With 0 bases clipped from V and 4 bases from J, the junction kept 8 bases outside the gene matches. This chain's CDR3 is CASSLAQKGGSYGYTF. The CDR3 DNA follows: TGTGCCAGCAGCTTAGCCCAAAAAGGGGGCTCCTATGGCTACACCTTC.

The chain couples TRBV19 to TRBJ1-4; D call uncertain. The germline gives CDR1 LNHDA, CDR2 SQIVND (reference sequence). The CDR3 is 12 residues long. The V end was cut by 3 bases, the J end by 11 bases, with 10 bases between. The CDR3 DNA is TGTGCCAGTAGTATTTTTTCGGGGAAACTGTTTTTT. Translating gives CASSIFSGKLFF.

V gene TRBV6-1 combines with J gene TRBJ1-4, with 7 bases aligning to TRBD1. The CDR3 consists of 16 residues. J gave up 2 bases and V 3 bases, and 6 bases lay outside the gene matches. Germline V gene lookup returns CDR1 MNHNS and CDR2 SASEGT. In DNA form, the CDR3 reads TGTGCCAGCAGTGAGACAGGGACCGGCACTAATGAAAAACTGTTTTTT. This gives the protein CASSETGTGTNEKLFF.

The genes are TRBV18 and TRBJ1-1; 7 bases are a match to TRBD1. The V gene's germline CDR1 is KGHSH and CDR2 LQKENI. The V and J ends lost 6 bases and 6 bases, in that order; junction bases with no gene match: 7. The CDR3 is 13 amino acids. The CDR3 nucleotides are TGTGCCAGCTCCCCGGACAGGTACTCTGAAGCTTTCTTT. It specifies CASSPDRYSEAFF.

The rearrangement uses TRBV7-2 and TRBJ1-3; TRBD1 is a possible D gene (6 bases). In germline, CDR1 is SGHTA, CDR2 FQGNSA. The V end was cut by 1 base, the J end by 4 bases, with 11 bases between. This CDR3 spans 15 amino acids. The CDR3 DNA reads TGTGCCAGCAGCTTAGATCGGACAGTAGGAAACACCATATATTTT. This gives the protein CASSLDRTVGNTIYF.

The CDR3 loop is CASSLKEDSYNEQFF. In nucleotides, the CDR3 is TGCGCCAGCAGCTTAAAAGAGGACTCCTACAATGAGCAGTTCTTC. The chain is built from TRBV5-1 and TRBJ2-1; D ambiguous. Germline-derived CDR1 and CDR2 are SGHRS and YFSETQ. V lost 2 bases and J lost 0, with 9 bases in between. This CDR3 is built from 15 residues.

The chain links TRBV29-1 to TRBJ2-1, with 10 bases that match TRBD1. The CDR3 spans 14 residues. V lost 8 bases to trimming and J lost 4 bases; unmatched junction nucleotides: 8. Looked up from germline, CDR1 is SQVTM and CDR2 is ANQGSEA. This CDR3 is CSPVRDRGYNEQFF. CDR3 coding DNA: TGCAGCCCTGTGAGGGACAGGGGTTACAATGAGCAGTTCTTC.